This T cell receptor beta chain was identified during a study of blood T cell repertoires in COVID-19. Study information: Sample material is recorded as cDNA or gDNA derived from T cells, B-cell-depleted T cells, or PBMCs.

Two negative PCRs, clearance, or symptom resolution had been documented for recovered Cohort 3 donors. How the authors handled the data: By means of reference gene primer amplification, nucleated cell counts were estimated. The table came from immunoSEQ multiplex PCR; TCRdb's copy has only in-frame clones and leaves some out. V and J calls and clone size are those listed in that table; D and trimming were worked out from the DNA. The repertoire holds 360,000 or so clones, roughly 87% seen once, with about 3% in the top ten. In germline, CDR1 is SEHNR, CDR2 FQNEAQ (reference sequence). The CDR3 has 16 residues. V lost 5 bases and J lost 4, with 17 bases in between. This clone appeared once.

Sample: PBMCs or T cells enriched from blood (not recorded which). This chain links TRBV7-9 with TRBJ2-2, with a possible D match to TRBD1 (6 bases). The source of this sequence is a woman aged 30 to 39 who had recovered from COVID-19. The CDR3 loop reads CASSRTSGTPTGELFF. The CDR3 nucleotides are TGTGCCAGCAGCCGGACCTCCGGGACACCCACCGGGGAGCTGTTTTTT.